The entry below gives a single T cell receptor beta chain sequence along with its context. This specimen belongs to a study of cytomegalovirus exposure and HLA in healthy donors. The overall study: A subsequent analysis reported that the approximately 120 validation repertoires were produced on the same platform that had also been used for the roughly 670 first-cohort repertoires.

In germline, CDR1 is SGHTA, CDR2 FQGNSA. V lost 2 bases to trimming and J lost 3 bases, with 14 bases between them. The CDR3 has 15 amino acids. Produced via immunoSEQ multiplex PCR; TCRdb's table is partial and in-frame only. Of about 56,000 clones listed, more than 90% are singletons. Sequencing was performed on PBMCs. The chain is built from TRBV7-2 and TRBJ2-7; weak D call: TRBD2 (5 bases). The receptor's source is a man between 18 and 35 years old in good health and CMV-seronegative. In DNA, the CDR3 is TGTGCCAGCAGCTTATTGGCTAGCAGCCGCTACGAGCAGTACTTC. Translation: CASSLLASSRYEQYF.